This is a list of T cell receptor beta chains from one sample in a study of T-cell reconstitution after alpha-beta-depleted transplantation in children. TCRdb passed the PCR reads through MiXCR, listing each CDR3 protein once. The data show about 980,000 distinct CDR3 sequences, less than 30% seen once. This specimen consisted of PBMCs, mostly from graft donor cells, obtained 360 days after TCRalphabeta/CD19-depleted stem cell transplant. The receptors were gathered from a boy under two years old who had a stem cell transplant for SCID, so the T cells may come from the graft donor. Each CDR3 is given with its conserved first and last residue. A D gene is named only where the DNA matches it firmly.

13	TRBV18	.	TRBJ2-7	CASSRTPGFEQYF
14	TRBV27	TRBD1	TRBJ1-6	CASSPLGTGSPLHF
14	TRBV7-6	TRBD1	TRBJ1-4	CASSQGQLNEKLFF
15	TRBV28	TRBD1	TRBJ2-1	CASSSGTGSNNEQFF
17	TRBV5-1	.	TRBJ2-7	CASSLVGRLLSSYEQYF
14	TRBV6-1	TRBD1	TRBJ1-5	CASNTGGLNQPQHF
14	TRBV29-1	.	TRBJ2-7	CSATRRESSYEQYF
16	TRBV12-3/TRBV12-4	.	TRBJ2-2	CASSLGLTANTGELFF
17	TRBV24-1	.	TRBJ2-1	CATSDFGRTRGDNEQFF
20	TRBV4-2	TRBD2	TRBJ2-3	CASSQDGLAGDQRATDTQYF
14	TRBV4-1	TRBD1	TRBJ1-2	CASSWTGSDYGYTF
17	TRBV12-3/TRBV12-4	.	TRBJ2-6	CASSLGRESSGANVLTF
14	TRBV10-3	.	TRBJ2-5	CAIRTSQGVETQYF
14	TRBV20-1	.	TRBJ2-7	CSARDVDTLYEQYF
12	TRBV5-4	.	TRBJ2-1	CASSRTWGEQFF
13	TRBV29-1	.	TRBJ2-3	CSVEADIPDTQYF
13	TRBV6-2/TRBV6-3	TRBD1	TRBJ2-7	CASSLHGTGEQYF
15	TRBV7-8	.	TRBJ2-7	CASSRYRVGTYEQYF
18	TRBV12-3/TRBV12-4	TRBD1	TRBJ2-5	CASSHRTGIALYQETQYF
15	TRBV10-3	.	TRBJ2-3	CAISEFGGATDTQYF
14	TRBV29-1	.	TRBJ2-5	CSVERAGSVETQYF
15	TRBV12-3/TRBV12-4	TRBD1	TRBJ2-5	CASSLARGKGETQYF
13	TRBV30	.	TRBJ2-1	CAWSDRAGDEQFF